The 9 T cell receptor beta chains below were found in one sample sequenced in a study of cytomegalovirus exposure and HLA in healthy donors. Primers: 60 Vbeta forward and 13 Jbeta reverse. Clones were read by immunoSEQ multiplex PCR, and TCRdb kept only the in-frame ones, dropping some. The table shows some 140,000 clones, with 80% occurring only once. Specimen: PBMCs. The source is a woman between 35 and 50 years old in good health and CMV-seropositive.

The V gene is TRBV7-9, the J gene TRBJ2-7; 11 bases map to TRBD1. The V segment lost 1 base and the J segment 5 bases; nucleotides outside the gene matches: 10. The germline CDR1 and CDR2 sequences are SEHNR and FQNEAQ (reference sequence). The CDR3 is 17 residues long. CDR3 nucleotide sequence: TGTGCCAGCAGCTTAGACACAGGACAGGGGGCTTTCGACGAGCAGTACTTC. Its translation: CASSLDTGQGAFDEQYF.

CDR3 sequence (DNA): TGTGCCAGCAGAACAGGGGGCATGGGTGAAAAACTGTTTTTT. Protein sequence: CASRTGGMGEKLFF. The chain is built from TRBV27 and TRBJ1-4; 9 bases match TRBD1. Germline CDR1 is MNHEY and CDR2 is SMNVEV (reference sequence). The CDR3 contains 14 residues. With V trimmed by 6 bases and J by 7 bases, 6 bases remained unmatched.

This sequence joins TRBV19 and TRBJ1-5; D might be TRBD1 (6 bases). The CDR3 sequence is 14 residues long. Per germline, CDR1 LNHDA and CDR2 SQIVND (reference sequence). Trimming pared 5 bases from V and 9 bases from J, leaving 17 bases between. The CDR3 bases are TGTGCCAGTAGTCCTATCAACAGGGTAGCGCCCCAGCATTTT. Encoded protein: CASSPINRVAPQHF. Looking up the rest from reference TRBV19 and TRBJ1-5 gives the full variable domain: DGGITQSPKYLFRKEGQNVTLSCEQNLNHDAMYWYRQDPGQGLRLIYYSQIVNDFQKGDIAEGYSVSREKKESFPLTVTSAQKNPTAFYLCASSPINRVAPQHFGDGTRLSIL.

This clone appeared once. The CDR3 DNA sequence: TGCGCCAGCAGCTTCATAGTCCTAGCGGGAGGGGACACCGGGGAGCTGTTTTTT. Translated: CASSFIVLAGGDTGELFF. The chain has TRBV5-1 and TRBJ2-2; TRBD2 agrees at 12 bases. The CDR3 is made up of 18 amino acids. From germline, CDR1 is SGHRS and CDR2 YFSETQ. J gave up 3 bases and V 2 bases, and 8 bases lay outside the gene matches.

As DNA, the CDR3 is TGTGCCAGCAGCGCTGTCCAGGGGGCCGGGGAGCTGTTTTTT. This translates into CASSAVQGAGELFF. The V and J genes are TRBV2 and TRBJ2-2, with 7 bases aligning to TRBD1. The length of the CDR3 is 14 residues. After removal of 6 bases from V and 6 bases from J, the junction contained 7 bases not matched to a gene. In germline, CDR1 is SNHLY, CDR2 FYNNEI.

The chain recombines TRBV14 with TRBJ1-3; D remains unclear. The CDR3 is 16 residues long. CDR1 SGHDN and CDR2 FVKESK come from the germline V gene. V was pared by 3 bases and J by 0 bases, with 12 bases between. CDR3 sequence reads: CASSQITGFSGNTIYF. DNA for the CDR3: TGTGCCAGCAGCCAGATCACGGGATTCTCTGGAAACACCATATATTTT.

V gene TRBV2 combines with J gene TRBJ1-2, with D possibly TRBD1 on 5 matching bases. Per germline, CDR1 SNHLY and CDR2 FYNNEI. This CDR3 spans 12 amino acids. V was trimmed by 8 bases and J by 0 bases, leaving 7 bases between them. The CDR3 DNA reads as TGTGCCAGCCAGACAGCTAACTATGGCTACACCTTC. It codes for CASQTANYGYTF.

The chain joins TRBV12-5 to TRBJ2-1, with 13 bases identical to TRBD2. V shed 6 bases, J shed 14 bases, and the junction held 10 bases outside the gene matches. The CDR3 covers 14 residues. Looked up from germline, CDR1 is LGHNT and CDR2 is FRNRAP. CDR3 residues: CASGKLAGGPLKFF. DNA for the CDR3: TGTGCTAGTGGCAAACTAGCGGGAGGGCCGTTGAAGTTCTTC.

This CDR3 reads CASSPGLAGKQYF. DNA for the CDR3: TGTGCCAGCAGCCCTGGACTAGCGGGAAAGCAGTACTTC. The J gene is TRBJ2-7, the V gene TRBV9, with TRBD2 identical over 12 bases. CDR3 size: 13 residues. The germline CDR1 and CDR2 sequences are SGDLS and YYNGEE. The trim removed 4 bases at V and 8 bases at J, leaving 4 bases unmatched.